This T cell receptor beta chain originates from a study of cytomegalovirus exposure and HLA in healthy donors. Overall study: According to later analysis, the same platform produced the roughly 110 validation and about 700 first-cohort repertoires. Study-level findings and limits: Specificity of a few CMV-associated chains for CMV antigens was verified in vitro.

Using immunoSEQ multiplex PCR, the repertoire was profiled, and TCRdb retains in-frame clones only, with some absent. The top ten hold about 3% of the sample, which has 150,000 to 200,000 clones, approximately 83% seen once. The CDR3 covers 13 residues. The V end lost 1 base, the J end lost 5 bases, and 7 bases lay between the germline ends. Germline V gene sequence: CDR1 SGHRS, CDR2 YFSETQ. This clone was counted a single time. The antigen is not known. The source is a woman between 18 and 30 years old in good health and CMV-seropositive. Sequencing used PBMCs. The chain carries TRBV5-1 and TRBJ2-1, with D perhaps TRBD1 (5 bases). DNA for the CDR3: TGCGCCAGCAGCTTGATCAGGGACAATGAGCAGTTCTTC. Translated, it gives CASSLIRDNEQFF. Drawing the rest from reference TRBV5-1 and TRBJ2-1, the complete variable domain is KAGVTQTPRYLIKTRGQQVTLSCSPISGHRSVSWYQQTPGQGLQFLFEYFSETQRNKGNFPGRFSGRQFSNSRSEMNVSTLELGDSALYLCASSLIRDNEQFFGPGTRLTVL.